The 23 T cell receptor beta chains reported below all come from one sample, sequenced in a study of sequential checkpoint blockade in melanoma. Treatment meaning: randomized to nivolumab then ipilimumab (arm A) or the reverse (arm B). TCRdb's copy holds only in-frame clones and misses some; the assay was immunoSEQ multiplex PCR. The sample gives roughly 6,300 clones, approximately 26% of which show up once; over 7.5% is in the top ten. The input for sequencing was tumor tissue (inferred from file names), taken from a patient given nivolumab and ipilimumab in sequence. These receptors all come from a human donor with melanoma.

Judged by abundance, this clone is medium-sized. V and J are TRBV18 and TRBJ1-4, with D hard to call. V shed 4 bases and J shed 8 bases, with 14 bases lying between them. Germline values: CDR1 KGHSH, CDR2 LQKENI. The CDR3 consists of 14 residues. The CDR3 sequence: CASSQDHGREKLFF. The CDR3 nucleotides are TGTGCCAGCTCACAGGACCACGGGAGGGAAAAACTGTTTTTT.

This clone is categorized as medium-sized (0.01 to 0.1%). V and J are TRBV28 and TRBJ1-1, with 8 bases identical to TRBD1. Germline V CDR1 and CDR2: MDHEN, SYDVKM. J was trimmed by 5 bases and V by 6 bases; bases with no gene match: 8. The CDR3 length is 14 residues. DNA of the CDR3: TGTGCCAGCAGGTACGGACAGGGACAGACTGAAGCTTTCTTT. This codes for CASRYGQGQTEAFF.

The chain is built from TRBV19 and TRBJ2-5; 9 nucleotides match TRBD1. CDR1 LNHDA and CDR2 SQIVND come from the germline V gene (reference sequence). CDR3 length: 12 residues. V was clipped by 11 bases and J by 3 bases; unmatched bases: 4. CDR3 loop: CAADRGEETQYF. The CDR3 DNA reads as TGTGCCGCCGACAGGGGGGAAGAGACCCAGTACTTC.

This chain uses TRBV19 with TRBJ1-2; D might be TRBD1 (6 bases). V lost 0 bases, J lost 4 bases, and 6 bases lay in between. The CDR3 loop spans 13 amino acids. Germline CDR1 and CDR2: LNHDA and SQIVND (reference sequence). The CDR3 here is CASSIEQGYGYTF. In DNA form, the CDR3 reads TGTGCCAGTAGTATAGAACAGGGCTATGGCTACACCTTC.

This clone has a handful of counts. The rearrangement links TRBV6-8 to TRBJ2-7; D unclear. CDR3 length equals 14 residues. V was pared by 6 bases and J by 0 bases, with 12 bases between. The germline gives CDR1 MNHGY, CDR2 SAAAGT. CDR3 bases: TGTGCCAGCAGACCCGGGTCGAGCTCCTACGAGCAGTACTTC. This encodes CASRPGSSSYEQYF.

This clone qualifies as medium-sized. CDR3 loop: CASGYTGELFF. DNA of the CDR3: TGTGCTAGTGGGTACACCGGGGAGCTGTTTTTT. The rearrangement joins TRBV12-5 to TRBJ2-2; D uncertain. The germline CDR1 and CDR2 sequences are LGHNT and FRNRAP. The CDR3 sequence is 11 residues long. The germline V and J ends were trimmed by 6 bases and 3 bases, with 2 bases remaining between them.

This clone is medium-sized (0.01 to 0.1%) by share. V is TRBV6-8 and J is TRBJ1-1; TRBD1 matches 7 bases. Germline V gene data show CDR1 as MNHGY and CDR2 as SAAAGT. The CDR3 contains 14 residues. J lost 4 bases, V lost 7 bases, and 9 bases had no gene match. The CDR3 spells CASTQPGQTTEAFF. Written as DNA, the CDR3 is TGTGCCAGCACCCAACCGGGACAGACCACTGAAGCTTTCTTT.

V and J are TRBV25-1 and TRBJ2-3; TRBD1 might be the D (6 bases). Trimming left V 4 bases short and J 7 bases short, with 9 bases between. The CDR3 is 12 residues long. The germline V gene encodes CDR1 MGHDK and CDR2 SYGVNS. The CDR3 DNA follows: TGTGCCAGCAGTGGGGACACCTATACGCAGTATTTT. Translation gives CASSGDTYTQYF.

The chain links TRBV18 to TRBJ2-2, with D tentatively TRBD2 (5 bases). The CDR3 length is 15 residues. The germline V and J ends were trimmed by 6 bases and 0 bases, with 11 bases remaining between them. The germline V gene encodes CDR1 KGHSH and CDR2 LQKENI. The DNA for the CDR3 is TGTGCCAGCTCCCTAGCCCCGACGAACACCGGGGAGCTGTTTTTT. Its translation: CASSLAPTNTGELFF. Supplemented by reference TRBV18 and TRBJ2-2, the full variable domain reads NAGVMQNPRHLVRRRGQEARLRCSPMKGHSHVYWYRQLPEEGLKFMVYLQKENIIDESGMPKERFSAEFPKEGPSILRIQQVVRGDSAAYFCASSLAPTNTGELFFGEGSRLTVL.

V is TRBV19 and J is TRBJ2-1; no definite D call. Trimming removed 3 bases at V and 4 bases at J, with 10 bases between. The CDR3 runs 14 residues. CDR1 LNHDA and CDR2 SQIVND come from the germline V gene (reference sequence). CDR3 sequence reads: CASSMSINYNEQFF. For the CDR3, the DNA is TGTGCCAGTAGTATGAGTATCAATTACAATGAGCAGTTCTTC.

The rearrangement links TRBV19 to TRBJ1-1; D is undetermined. Trimming removed 1 base at V and 2 bases at J, with 8 bases between. Germline V gene lookup returns CDR1 LNHDA and CDR2 SQIVND (reference sequence). The CDR3 totals 14 residues. The CDR3 loop is CASSIGGKNTEAFF. CDR3 DNA: TGTGCCAGTAGTATAGGAGGGAAAAACACTGAAGCTTTCTTT.

This clone was observed many times. The J gene is TRBJ2-6, the V gene TRBV11-3; TRBD1 matches 7 bases. CDR3 length equals 18 residues. The germline CDR1 and CDR2 sequences are SGHNT and YENEEA. V lost 5 bases to trimming and J lost 0 bases; unmatched junction nucleotides: 10. The CDR3 spells CASSHRPGQSSGANVLTF. The CDR3 DNA reads as TGTGCCAGCAGCCATCGACCGGGACAGAGCTCTGGGGCCAACGTCCTGACTTTC.

The chain recombines TRBV6-8 with TRBJ2-7, with a tentative D call TRBD1 (6 bases). CDR1 is MNHGY and CDR2 is SAAAGT in the germline V gene. The CDR3 contains 15 residues. Trimming took off 2 bases at V and 3 bases at J, with 14 bases between the two ends. The CDR3 DNA is TGTGCCAGCAGTTACCGGGCGACAGGTAACTACGAGCAGTACTTC. Its translation: CASSYRATGNYEQYF.

V gene TRBV6-8 combines with J gene TRBJ1-5; the match to TRBD1 covers 7 bases. V shed 2 bases, J shed 4 bases, and the junction held 11 bases outside the gene matches. Looked up from germline, CDR1 is MNHGY and CDR2 is SAAAGT. The CDR3 is 17 amino acids. The CDR3: CASSYLHGQVGNQPQHF. The CDR3 coding sequence is TGTGCCAGCAGTTACCTACACGGACAGGTCGGAAATCAGCCCCAGCATTTT.

This clone is medium-sized (0.01 to 0.1%). V gene TRBV6-8 combines with J gene TRBJ1-1; D remains ambiguous. Germline V lookup: CDR1 MNHGY, CDR2 SAAAGT. The CDR3 spans 13 residues. The V end lost 1 base, the J end lost 0 bases, and 3 bases lay between the germline ends. CDR3 loop: CASSYLLNTEAFF. The CDR3 DNA sequence: TGTGCCAGCAGTTACTTATTGAACACTGAAGCTTTCTTT.

The chain combines TRBV18 with TRBJ1-2, with D hard to call. The CDR3 has 15 residues. V was clipped by 1 base and J by 2 bases, with 11 bases between them. Germline CDR1 and CDR2: KGHSH and LQKENI. Here the CDR3 reads CASSPLTDFNYGYTF. The CDR3 region has the DNA TGTGCCAGCTCACCACTTACGGATTTCAACTATGGCTACACCTTC.

This clone has just a few counts. The chain combines TRBV28 with TRBJ1-6, with 7 bases aligning to TRBD1. Losses at the gene ends were 6 bases for V and 2 bases for J; bases not matched to a gene: 7. Germline V gene sequence: CDR1 MDHEN, CDR2 SYDVKM. This CDR3 has 16 amino acids. CDR3 nucleotide sequence: TGTGCCAGCAGAAGGGGGCGCGTAGCCTATAATTCACCCCTCCACTTT. It codes for CASRRGRVAYNSPLHF.

This clone is termed medium-sized (0.01 to 0.1%). This rearrangement joins TRBV9 to TRBJ2-1; 7 bases map to TRBD2. Germline V CDR1 and CDR2: SGDLS, YYNGEE. This CDR3 comprises 17 residues. J gave up 5 bases and V 4 bases, and 15 bases lay outside the gene matches. The CDR3 DNA reads as TGTGCCAGCAGCCAGTGGGAGGGACCACCTGGGGACAATGAGCAGTTCTTC. It is translated as CASSQWEGPPGDNEQFF. The full variable domain, rest sourced from reference TRBV9 and TRBJ2-1, is DSGVTQTPKHLITATGQRVTLRCSPRSGDLSVYWYQQSLDQGLQFLIQYYNGEERAKGNILERFSAQQFPDLHSELNLSSLELGDSALYFCASSQWEGPPGDNEQFFGPGTRLTVL.

This clone was detected only a few times. The CDR3: CASSSNPGGQETQYF. The CDR3 nucleotides are TGTGCCAGCAGCTCGAATCCAGGGGGCCAAGAGACCCAGTACTTC. This rearrangement joins TRBV11-3 to TRBJ2-5, with TRBD1 matching over 7 bases. Germline CDR1 is SGHNT and CDR2 is YENEEA. Losses at the gene ends were 4 bases for V and 1 base for J; bases not matched to a gene: 6. This CDR3 contains 15 residues.

The chain's CDR3 is CASTLGGGPVNEQFF. The CDR3 nucleotides read TGTGCCAGTACCCTTGGGGGGGGGCCCGTCAATGAGCAGTTCTTC. The V call is TRBV19, the J call TRBJ2-1, with D possibly TRBD2 on 7 matching bases. The CDR3 length is 15 residues. The germline gives CDR1 LNHDA, CDR2 SQIVND (reference sequence). Trimming removed 7 bases at V and 6 bases at J, with 19 bases between.

In the case of this clone: At the DNA level, this CDR3 is encoded by other sequences in the same sample as well. This chain connects TRBV5-1 to TRBJ1-3; D is perhaps TRBD1 (6 bases). The CDR3 consists of 16 residues. V lost 0 bases to trimming and J lost 0 bases, with 10 bases between them. Germline V gene data show CDR1 as SGHRS and CDR2 as YFSETQ. In DNA form, the CDR3 reads TGCGCCAGCAGCTTGGAACCGACAGGCTCTGGAAACACCATATATTTT. This gives the protein CASSLEPTGSGNTIYF.

This clone was observed a handful of times. The chain combines TRBV5-1 with TRBJ2-1; 9 bases agree with TRBD2. From germline, CDR1 is SGHRS and CDR2 YFSETQ. The CDR3 contains 14 residues. The trim removed 3 bases at V and 10 bases at J, leaving 8 bases unmatched. CDR3 nucleotides: TGCGCCAGCAGCTCCCTGACTAGCGGACCCGAGCAGTTCTTC. Its protein product is CASSSLTSGPEQFF. Based on the CDR3 plus reference TRBV5-1 and TRBJ2-1, the full variable domain is KAGVTQTPRYLIKTRGQQVTLSCSPISGHRSVSWYQQTPGQGLQFLFEYFSETQRNKGNFPGRFSGRQFSNSRSEMNVSTLELGDSALYLCASSSLTSGPEQFFGPGTRLTVL.

This clone counts as large (0.1 to 1%). The gene calls are TRBV5-1 and TRBJ1-1, with 9 nucleotides matching TRBD1. The V gene end was trimmed by 4 bases and the J gene end by 5 bases; junction bases not matched to a gene: 9. Germline CDR1 is SGHRS and CDR2 is YFSETQ. The CDR3 has 15 amino acids. CDR3 loop: CASSPMGQGGTEAFF. The DNA of the CDR3 is TGCGCCAGCAGCCCGATGGGACAGGGTGGGACTGAAGCTTTCTTT.